The sample holds a few counts of the clone carrying this T cell receptor beta chain. The target antigen is unknown. This entry comes from a study of T cells after yellow fever vaccination. Study-level results: Faster peaking, at day 5 versus 15, marked a secondary response that was weaker.

The CDR3 loop spans 15 amino acids. Trimming removed 3 bases from V and 8 bases from J, with 19 bases in between. The germline V gene encodes CDR1 LNHDA and CDR2 SQIVND (reference sequence). 5'RACE template switching added a universal primer site and UMIs to TCR cDNA. TCRdb processed the 5' RACE reads anew with MiXCR; each CDR3 protein has one entry. This sample yields a few hundred thousand distinct CDR3 sequences, of which approximately 6.7% are seen a single time; 1% to 1.2% belongs to the top ten. V and J are TRBV19 and TRBJ1-2; tentative D call: TRBD1 (5 bases). The clonotype originates from a young man who received the YFV17D yellow fever vaccine. Sequencing used CD4+ T cells sorted from PBMCs, obtained on the day of the yellow fever booster vaccination. CDR3 DNA sequence: TGTGCCAGTAGTATCTTCAACCGGGACGATAAGGGCTACACCTTC. The encoded protein is CASSIFNRDDKGYTF.